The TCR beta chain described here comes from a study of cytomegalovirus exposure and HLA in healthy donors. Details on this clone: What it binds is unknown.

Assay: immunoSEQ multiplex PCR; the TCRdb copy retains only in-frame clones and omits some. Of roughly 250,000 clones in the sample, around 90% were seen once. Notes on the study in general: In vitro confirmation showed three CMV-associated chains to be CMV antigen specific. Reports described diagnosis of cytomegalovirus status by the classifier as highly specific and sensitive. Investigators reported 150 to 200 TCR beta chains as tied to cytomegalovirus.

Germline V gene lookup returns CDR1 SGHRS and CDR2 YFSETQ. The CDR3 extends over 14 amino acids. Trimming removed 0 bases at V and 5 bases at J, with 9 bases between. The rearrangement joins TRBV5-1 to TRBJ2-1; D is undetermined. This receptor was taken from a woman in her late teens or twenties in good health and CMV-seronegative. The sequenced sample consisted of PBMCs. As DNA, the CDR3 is TGCGCCAGCAGCTTGGCCTGGCAGAACAATGAGCAGTTCTTC. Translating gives CASSLAWQNNEQFF.